Listed below are T cell receptor beta chains from one sample, sequenced in a study of blood T cell repertoires in COVID-19. Repertoires were generated with immunoSEQ multiplex PCR, while TCRdb's copy carries only in-frame clones and drops some. The sample yields roughly 34,000 clones, around 77% seen once. Sequenced: peripheral blood. Every receptor here comes from a human donor in a cohort sampled during active COVID-19. CDR3s include the opening cysteine and the closing phenylalanine or tryptophan. A D gene is named only where the DNA matches it firmly. Where a row states a size, it is once, few, many or the class of an expanded clone; other rows omit it.

size,J,V,D,DNA,CDR3
-,TRBJ1-1,TRBV6-6,TRBD1,TGTGCCAGCACCTCCTCTCCGGGACAGGGGAACACTGAAGCTTTCTTT,CASTSSPGQGNTEAFF
-,TRBJ2-1,TRBV15,TRBD2,TGTGCCACCAGCAGGTTGACTAGCGGGAGTGCTAGCCGTGAGCAGTTCTTC,CATSRLTSGSASREQFF
-,TRBJ1-2,TRBV27,-,TGTGCCAGCAGTTTAAAGGGGACTGATAACTATGGCTACACCTTC,CASSLKGTDNYGYTF
-,TRBJ2-1,TRBV9,-,TGTGCCAGCAGCACCCAGGGGGGTTCCTACAATGAGCAGTTCTTC,CASSTQGGSYNEQFF
few,TRBJ2-1,TRBV18,TRBD2,TGTGCCAGCTCACCACCTACTAGCGGGAGGTTCAATGAGCAGTTCTTC,CASSPPTSGRFNEQFF
-,TRBJ1-5,TRBV28,TRBD1,TGTGCCAGCAGTTCACCGGGACAGGGGGCCCGCAATCAGCCCCAGCATTTT,CASSSPGQGARNQPQHF
-,TRBJ1-2,TRBV6-4,-,TGTGCCAGCAGTGACTGGTGGTACAGTACGTTCTATGGCTACACCTTC,CASSDWWYSTFYGYTF
-,TRBJ2-2,TRBV6-4,-,TGTGCCAGCAGTGGTGGCGAGGACAGTGCCACCGGGGAGCTGTTTTTT,CASSGGEDSATGELFF
few,TRBJ1-2,TRBV5-5,-,TGTGCCAGCAGCGTCGAATTAGCTAACTATGGCTACACCTTC,CASSVELANYGYTF
-,TRBJ2-7,TRBV10-3,-,TGTGCCATCAGTGTACAACAGGTCGACTTCTACGAGCAGTACTTC,CAISVQQVDFYEQYF
-,TRBJ2-1,TRBV11-2,-,TGTGCCAGCAGCTCCTGGGGGGGCCAAGCCAATGAGCAGTTCTTC,CASSSWGGQANEQFF
-,TRBJ2-6,TRBV2,TRBD1,TGTGCCATCACCAGACAGGGGGCCCCCTCTGGGGCCAACGTCCTGACTTTC,CAITRQGAPSGANVLTF
few,TRBJ2-7,TRBV7-7,TRBD1,TGTGCCAGGAAAGGGACAGGGAACGAGCAGTACTTC,CARKGTGNEQYF
-,TRBJ1-3,TRBV5-1,-,TGCGCCAGCAGCTTTTCACCGGGCTCTGGAAACACCATATATTTT,CASSFSPGSGNTIYF
-,TRBJ2-3,TRBV6-2/TRBV6-3,-,TGTGCCAGCAGTTACTCGACGGGTGATACGCAGTATTTT,CASSYSTGDTQYF